The 7 T cell receptor gamma chains below all came from one sample that was sequenced in a study of γδ T cells in repeated Plasmodium falciparum infection. TCRdb reran clone calling via CATT on the multiplex PCR reads. The data hold roughly 24,000 gamma-chain clones, with around 3% observed a single time. Vgamma9/Vdelta2+ and Vdelta2-negative gammadelta T cells were flow-sorted from PBMC for bulk sequencing. The sequencing input was gamma-delta T cells from blood. These receptors all stem from a pool of human donors (malaria-infected and uninfected, not separated).

With regard to this clone: A far larger clone lies a single base away; this is likely a read error. Distinct nucleotide sequences in the sample also encode this CDR3. This sequence joins TRGV9 and TRGJP. The J gene is absent in TCRdb and was assigned here via DNA matching to germline. The CDR3 is 18 amino acids. Germline V lookup: CDR1 GITISATS, CDR2 ISYDGTV (reference sequence). The CDR3 protein is CALWEVRGEELGKKIKVF. CDR3 DNA: TGTGCTTTGTGGGAGGTTCGAGGGGAAGAGTTGGGCAAAAAAATCAAGGTATTT.

This clone was counted ten times or more. The protein given by TCRdb reflects a much larger clone and differs at residue 11 from this DNA's translation, likely from a read error; the protein shown is the DNA's translation. The chain employs TRGV9 and TRGJP. Germline-derived CDR1 and CDR2 are GITISATS and ISYDGTV (reference sequence). This CDR3 spans 16 amino acids. DNA for the CDR3: TGTGCCTTGTGGAGAAGTCAAGAGTTGGGCACAAAAATCAAGGTATTT. It translates to CALWRSQELGTKIKVF.

This clone was recorded a few times. TCRdb attributes to this sequence the protein of a much larger clone, which differs from the DNA translation at residue 10; a read error is likely, and the protein displayed is translated from the DNA. CDR3 sequence reads: CATWDRPEYCKKLF. The CDR3 nucleotides are TGTGCCACCTGGGACAGGCCAGAATATTGTAAGAAACTCTTT. The rearrangement joins TRGV3 to TRGJ1 or TRGJ2. CDR1 and CDR2 from the germline V gene are VTNTFY and YDVSTARD (reference sequence). The CDR3 is 14 residues long.

This clone has just a few counts. The protein in TCRdb stems from a much larger clone and differs at residue 11 from this DNA's translation, likely a read error; here the protein is translated from the DNA. TRGV9 is the V gene, and the J gene was not called. The CDR3 runs to 13 residues. In germline, CDR1 is GITISATS, CDR2 ISYDGTV (reference sequence). The CDR3: CALWELKYYKTLF. The DNA of the CDR3 is TGTGCCTTGTGGGAGCTAAAGTATTATAAGACACTCTTT.

This clone was found many times. The TCRdb protein comes from a much larger clone and disagrees with this DNA's translation at residue 5, likely due to a read error; the protein given here is derived from the DNA. The V and J genes are TRGV9 and TRGJP1. V was pared by 5 bases and J by 0 bases, with 6 bases of the junction left unmatched. The length of the CDR3 is 15 residues. The germline CDR1 and CDR2 sequences are GITISATS and ISYDGTV (reference sequence). The CDR3 sequence: CALWGLYTTGWFKIF. CDR3 bases: TGTGCCTTGTGGGGGTTATATACCACTGGTTGGTTCAAGATATTT.

Ten or more counts support this clone. CDR3 DNA sequence: TGTGCCTTGTGGGAGCGACATCAAGAGTTGGGCAAAAAAATCAAGGTATTT. The encoded protein is CALWERHQELGKKIKVF. The genes are TRGV9 and TRGJP. The J gene, not given by TCRdb, was assigned here from a germline match of the nucleotide sequence. Germline V lookup: CDR1 GITISATS, CDR2 ISYDGTV (reference sequence). V trimming: 3 bases; J trimming: 4 bases; junction bases outside the gene matches: 6. The CDR3 totals 17 residues.

The sample holds a few counts of this clone. This sequence is one base from a far larger clone and is likely a read error. The same CDR3 also results from other DNA sequences found in this sample. The V call is TRGV9, the J call TRGJP2. TCRdb is silent on the J gene; assignment here came from matching the DNA to germline. Germline V gene lookup returns CDR1 GITISATS and CDR2 ISYDGTV (reference sequence). The junction had 18 bases not matched to a gene; V was cut back by 3 bases and J by 8 bases. The CDR3 is 17 amino acids. This CDR3 reads CALWEKWNKAGDWIKTF. The CDR3 DNA reads TGTGCCTTGTGGGAGAAGTGGAATAAGGCCGGAGATTGGATCAAGACGTTT.